This T cell receptor (beta chain) came from a study of T cell responses to AZD1222 COVID-19 vaccine. In germline, CDR1 is LNHDA, CDR2 SQIVND (reference sequence). With 2 bases clipped from V and 0 bases from J, the junction kept 0 bases outside the gene matches. The CDR3 sequence is 14 residues long. The assay was immunoSEQ multiplex PCR, and TCRdb's table has in-frame clones only and misses some. Here the sample spans tens of thousands of clones, more than 75% being singletons. This sequence originates from an adult in good health. The chain joins TRBV19 to TRBJ1-1; 7 bases agree with TRBD1. This material consisted of peripheral blood, taken on day 0 of AZD1222 vaccination. The CDR3 bases are TGTGCCAGTAGTATACAGGGGGTGAACACTGAAGCTTTCTTT. This translates into CASSIQGVNTEAFF.